These T cell receptor beta chains were read from a single sample in a study of PD-L1 blockade in urothelial cancer. Profiling relied on immunoSEQ multiplex PCR, and the TCRdb table lists in-frame clones only, not all of them. The sample holds tens of thousands of clones, roughly 82% seen once. The specimen was PBMCs, collected around atezolizumab (anti-PD-L1) treatment. These receptors were collected from a man between 60 and 75 years old with urothelial cancer. Both conserved end residues are part of each CDR3. The D gene is left open where the match is weak. The size entry is marked missing in some rows and otherwise reads once, few, many or a size class.

TRBV15	TRBJ2-1	-	-	CATQQGSTYNEQFF	TGTGCCACCCAGCAGGGGAGCACCTACAATGAGCAGTTCTTC
TRBV19	TRBJ2-1	-	-	CASSPRLDNEQFF	TGTGCCAGTAGTCCCCGACTCGACAATGAGCAGTTCTTC
TRBV7-8	TRBJ2-3	-	-	CASSPRVGMGTDTQYF	TGTGCCAGCAGCCCGCGGGTAGGGATGGGCACAGATACGCAGTATTTT
TRBV19	TRBJ2-5	-	-	CASSIVGGQEETQYF	TGTGCCAGTAGTATAGTGGGAGGCCAGGAAGAGACCCAGTACTTC
TRBV5-1	TRBJ2-7	once	-	CASAGQAGAYEQYF	TGCGCCAGCGCGGGACAGGCGGGGGCCTACGAGCAGTACTTC
TRBV6-5	TRBJ1-5	-	TRBD1	CASSYSHRGGQPQHF	TGTGCCAGCAGTTACTCTCACAGGGGCGGTCAGCCCCAGCATTTT
TRBV5-1	TRBJ1-2	-	-	CASSFSGGNLIGGYTF	TGCGCCAGCAGCTTTTCGGGGGGCAACCTCATCGGTGGCTACACCTTC
TRBV28	TRBJ2-3	-	-	CASSLSGDTDTQYF	TGTGCCAGCAGTTTATCGGGGGACACAGATACGCAGTATTTT
TRBV6-1	TRBJ1-5	-	-	CASHGQILYQPQHF	TGTGCCAGCCACGGACAGATACTTTACCAGCCCCAGCATTTT
TRBV5-6	TRBJ2-7	-	TRBD1	CASSLAPGQGPYEQYF	TGTGCCAGCAGCTTGGCTCCGGGACAGGGTCCGTACGAGCAGTACTTC
TRBV2	TRBJ2-7	-	-	CASSDGGGVAYEQYF	TGTGCCAGCAGCGACGGGGGAGGTGTCGCCTACGAGCAGTACTTC
TRBV28	TRBJ2-7	-	-	CASSSQGSPGPSEQYF	TGTGCCAGCAGTTCCCAGGGATCACCCGGCCCTAGCGAGCAGTACTTC
TRBV28	TRBJ1-1	once	TRBD1	CAIGTGEDTEAFF	TGTGCCATAGGGACAGGGGAGGATACTGAAGCTTTCTTT
TRBV7-3	TRBJ1-1	few	-	CASSLQGNTEAFF	TGTGCCAGCAGCTTACAGGGCAACACTGAAGCTTTCTTT
TRBV28	TRBJ1-3	few	-	CASSQGFTGNTIYF	TGTGCCAGCAGTCAGGGGTTTACTGGAAACACCATATATTTT
TRBV28	TRBJ2-2	-	TRBD1	CASRASGTGGIGELFF	TGTGCCAGCAGGGCAAGCGGGACAGGGGGTATCGGGGAGCTGTTTTTT
TRBV5-6	TRBJ1-4	few	TRBD1	CASSLTGVGEKLFF	TGTGCCAGCAGCTTGACAGGGGTCGGTGAAAAACTGTTTTTT
TRBV30	TRBJ1-4	few	TRBD1	CAWSVPTGGGEKLFF	TGTGCCTGGAGTGTACCAACAGGGGGTGGAGAAAAACTGTTTTTT
TRBV11-2	TRBJ1-5	-	TRBD1	CASSPLTGKGQPQHF	TGTGCCAGCAGCCCCTTGACAGGGAAGGGTCAGCCCCAGCATTTT
TRBV7-9	TRBJ1-1	-	TRBD1	CASSQQGTEAFF	TGTGCCAGCAGCCAACAGGGGACTGAAGCTTTCTTT
TRBV13	TRBJ2-6	-	-	CASSLGTGSGANVLTF	TGTGCCAGCAGCTTAGGGACAGGCTCTGGGGCCAACGTCCTGACTTTC
TRBV21-1	TRBJ2-5	-	-	CASRERWARWETQYF	TGTGCCAGCAGGGAAAGGTGGGCACGGTGGGAGACCCAGTACTTC
TRBV5-1	TRBJ2-7	-	-	CASSLQDSYEQYF	TGCGCCAGCAGCTTACAGGACTCCTACGAGCAGTACTTC
TRBV5-5	TRBJ2-7	-	TRBD2	CASSLASGEPYEQYF	TGTGCCAGCAGCTTGGCTAGCGGGGAACCCTACGAGCAGTACTTC
TRBV7-8	TRBJ1-5	-	-	CASSLVGANQPQHF	TGTGCCAGCAGCTTAGTAGGGGCTAATCAGCCCCAGCATTTT
TRBV5-1	TRBJ2-7	-	-	CASSSDGQLPYEQYF	TGCGCCAGCAGCTCCGATGGGCAGCTACCCTACGAGCAGTACTTC
TRBV10-2	TRBJ2-7	-	TRBD1	CASSETGGSYEQYF	TGCGCCAGCAGTGAGACAGGGGGCTCCTACGAGCAGTACTTC
TRBV18	TRBJ2-6	-	-	CASSPLPGSGANVLTF	TGTGCCAGCTCACCCCTCCCAGGGTCTGGGGCCAACGTCCTGACTTTC
TRBV18	TRBJ2-1	-	TRBD1	CASSPETWWTGTGNEQFF	TGTGCCAGCTCACCAGAAACGTGGTGGACAGGCACGGGGAATGAGCAGTTCTTC
TRBV19	TRBJ2-1	-	-	CASSQYDEQFF	TGTGCCAGTAGTCAGTACGATGAGCAGTTCTTC
TRBV5-4	TRBJ1-2	-	-	CASSTRDNLAYGYTF	TGTGCCAGCAGCACCCGGGACAATCTTGCATATGGCTACACCTTC
TRBV30	TRBJ2-1	-	-	CAWSQDSEQFF	TGTGCCTGGAGTCAGGACAGTGAGCAGTTCTTC